This T cell receptor (beta chain) was identified in a study of blood T cell repertoires in COVID-19. Across the whole study: Samples representing acute and convalescent COVID-19 were sourced from the United States, Italy and Spain. Nucleic acid was either cDNA or gDNA, and it came from T cells, B-cell-depleted T cells, or PBMCs.

The CDR3 is made up of 15 amino acids. The germline CDR1 and CDR2 sequences are MGHRA and YSYEKL. J gave up 3 bases and V 3 bases, and 6 bases lay outside the gene matches. In the source study's methods: Reference gene primer amplification in the assay estimated nucleated cell counts. Assay: immunoSEQ multiplex PCR; the TCRdb copy retains only in-frame clones and omits some. V and J calls plus clone size are reproduced from that table; the DNA served to infer D and trimming. The sample consists of 400,000 to 450,000 clones, around 91% of them appearing once. The sequence came from a man under 40 who had recovered from COVID-19. The sequenced sample was PBMCs or T cells enriched from blood (not recorded which). V usage is TRBV4-1 and J usage is TRBJ1-2; 8 nucleotides line up with TRBD1. CDR3 protein: CASSHRETGDYGYTF. In DNA, the CDR3 is TGCGCCAGCAGCCATAGAGAGACAGGGGACTATGGCTACACCTTC.